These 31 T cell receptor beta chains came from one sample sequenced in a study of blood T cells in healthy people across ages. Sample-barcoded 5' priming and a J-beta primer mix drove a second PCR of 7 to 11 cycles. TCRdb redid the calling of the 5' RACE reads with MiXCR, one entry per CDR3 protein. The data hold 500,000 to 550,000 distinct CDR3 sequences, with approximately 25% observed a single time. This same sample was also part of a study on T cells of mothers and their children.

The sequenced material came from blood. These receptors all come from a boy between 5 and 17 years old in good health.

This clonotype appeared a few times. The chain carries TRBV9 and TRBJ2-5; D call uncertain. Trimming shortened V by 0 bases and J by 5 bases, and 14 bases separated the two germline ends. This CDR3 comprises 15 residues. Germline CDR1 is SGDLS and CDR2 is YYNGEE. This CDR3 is CASSVGTQTPETQYF. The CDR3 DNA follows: TGTGCCAGCAGCGTAGGTACCCAAACCCCGGAGACCCAGTACTTC.

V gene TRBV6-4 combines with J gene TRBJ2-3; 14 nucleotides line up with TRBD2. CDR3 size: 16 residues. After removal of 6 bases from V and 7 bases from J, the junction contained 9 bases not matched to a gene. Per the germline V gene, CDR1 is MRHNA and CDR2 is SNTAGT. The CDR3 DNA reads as TGTGCCAGCAGCGAGACTAGCGGGGGGGCCGGATATACGCAGTATTTT. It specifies CASSETSGGAGYTQYF.

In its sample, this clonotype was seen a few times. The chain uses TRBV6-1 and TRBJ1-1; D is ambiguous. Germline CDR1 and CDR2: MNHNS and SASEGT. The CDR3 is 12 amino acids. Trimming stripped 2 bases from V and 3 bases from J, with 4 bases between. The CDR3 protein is CASSEFDTEAFF. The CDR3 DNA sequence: TGTGCCAGCAGTGAATTTGACACTGAAGCTTTCTTT.

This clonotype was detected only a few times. CDR3 sequence: CASSPNAGNIQYF. In nucleotides, the CDR3 is TGCGCCAGCAGCCCCAACGCTGGAAACATTCAGTACTTC. This chain uses TRBV5-1 with TRBJ2-4; no firm D call. Trimming left V 4 bases short and J 6 bases short, with 11 bases between. The CDR3 extends over 13 amino acids. Germline CDR1 and CDR2: SGHRS and YFSETQ.

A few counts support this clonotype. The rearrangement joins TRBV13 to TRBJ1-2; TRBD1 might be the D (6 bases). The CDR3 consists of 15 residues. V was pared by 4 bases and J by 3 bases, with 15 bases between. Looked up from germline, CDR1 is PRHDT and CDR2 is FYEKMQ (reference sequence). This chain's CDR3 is CASSSAEGQHYGYTF. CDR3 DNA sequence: TGTGCCAGCAGCTCCGCTGAAGGACAGCACTATGGCTACACCTTC.

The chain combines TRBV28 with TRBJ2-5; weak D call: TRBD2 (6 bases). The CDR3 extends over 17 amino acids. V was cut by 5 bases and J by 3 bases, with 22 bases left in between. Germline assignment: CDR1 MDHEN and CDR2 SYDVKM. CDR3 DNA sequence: TGTGCCAGCAGTACTATCCCACGGCCGTTAGCGGAAGAGACCCAGTACTTC. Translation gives CASSTIPRPLAEETQYF.

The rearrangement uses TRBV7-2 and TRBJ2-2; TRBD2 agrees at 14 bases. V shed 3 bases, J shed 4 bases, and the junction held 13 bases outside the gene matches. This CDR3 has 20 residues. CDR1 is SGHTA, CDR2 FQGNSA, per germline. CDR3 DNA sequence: TGTGCCAGCAGCTTCGCGGGGTTGGGGACTAGCGGGGGCCGCACCGGGGAGCTGTTTTTT. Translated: CASSFAGLGTSGGRTGELFF.

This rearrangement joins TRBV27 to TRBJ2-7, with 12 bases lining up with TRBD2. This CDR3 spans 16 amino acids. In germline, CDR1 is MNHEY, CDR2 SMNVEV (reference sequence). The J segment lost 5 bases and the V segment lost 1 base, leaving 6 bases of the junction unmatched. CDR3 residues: CASSLFWTSGNHEQYF. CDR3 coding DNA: TGTGCCAGCAGTTTATTCTGGACTAGCGGGAACCACGAGCAGTACTTC.

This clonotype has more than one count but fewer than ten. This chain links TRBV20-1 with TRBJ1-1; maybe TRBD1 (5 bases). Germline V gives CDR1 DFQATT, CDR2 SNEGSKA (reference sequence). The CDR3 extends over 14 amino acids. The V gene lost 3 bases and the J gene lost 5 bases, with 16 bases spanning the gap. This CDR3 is CSASIGHGGTEAFF. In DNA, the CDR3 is TGCAGTGCTAGTATCGGACACGGGGGGACTGAAGCTTTCTTT.

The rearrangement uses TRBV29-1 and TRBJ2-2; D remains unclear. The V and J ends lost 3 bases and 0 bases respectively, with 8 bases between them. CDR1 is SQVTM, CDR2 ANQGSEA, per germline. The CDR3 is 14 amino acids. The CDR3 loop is CSVEQVANTGELFF. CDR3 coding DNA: TGCAGCGTTGAGCAAGTGGCGAACACCGGGGAGCTGTTTTTT.

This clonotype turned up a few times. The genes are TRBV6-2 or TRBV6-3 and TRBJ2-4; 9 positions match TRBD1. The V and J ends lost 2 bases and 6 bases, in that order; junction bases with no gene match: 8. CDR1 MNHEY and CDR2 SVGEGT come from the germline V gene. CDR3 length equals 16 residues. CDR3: CASSYGWVTGGNIQYF. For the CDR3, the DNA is TGTGCCAGCAGTTACGGTTGGGTGACAGGGGGAAACATTCAGTACTTC.

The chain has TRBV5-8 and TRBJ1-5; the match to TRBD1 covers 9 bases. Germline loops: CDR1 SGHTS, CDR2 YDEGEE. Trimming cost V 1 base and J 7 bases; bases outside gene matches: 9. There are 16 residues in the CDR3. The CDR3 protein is CASSLRTGDGGQPQHF. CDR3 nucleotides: TGTGCCAGCAGCTTGAGGACAGGGGATGGGGGGCAGCCCCAGCATTTT.

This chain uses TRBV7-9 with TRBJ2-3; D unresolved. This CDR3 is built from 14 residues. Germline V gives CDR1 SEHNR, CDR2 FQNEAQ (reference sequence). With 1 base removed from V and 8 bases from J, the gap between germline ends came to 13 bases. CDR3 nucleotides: TGTGCCAGCAGCTTAGTTCTTTCCCCGGGTACGCAGTATTTT. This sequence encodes CASSLVLSPGTQYF.

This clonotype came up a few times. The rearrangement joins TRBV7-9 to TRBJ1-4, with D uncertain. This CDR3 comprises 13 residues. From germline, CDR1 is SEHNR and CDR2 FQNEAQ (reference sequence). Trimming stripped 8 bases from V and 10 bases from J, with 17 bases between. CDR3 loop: CASSAGNVGKLFF. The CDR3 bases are TGTGCCAGCTCCGCTGGGAACGTCGGAAAACTGTTTTTT.

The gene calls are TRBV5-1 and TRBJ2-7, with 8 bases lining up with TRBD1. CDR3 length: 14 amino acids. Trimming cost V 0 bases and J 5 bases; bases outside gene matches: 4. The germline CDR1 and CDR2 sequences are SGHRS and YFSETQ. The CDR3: CASSLVQGADEQYF. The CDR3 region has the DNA TGCGCCAGCAGCTTGGTGCAGGGGGCCGACGAGCAGTACTTC. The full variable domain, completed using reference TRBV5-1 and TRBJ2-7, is KAGVTQTPRYLIKTRGQQVTLSCSPISGHRSVSWYQQTPGQGLQFLFEYFSETQRNKGNFPGRFSGRQFSNSRSEMNVSTLELGDSALYLCASSLVQGADEQYFGPGTRLTVT.

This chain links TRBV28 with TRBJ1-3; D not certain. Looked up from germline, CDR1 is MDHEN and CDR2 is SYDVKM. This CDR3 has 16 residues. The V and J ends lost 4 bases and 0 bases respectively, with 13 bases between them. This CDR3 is CASSSARLLSGNTIYF. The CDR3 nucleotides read TGTGCCAGCAGTTCAGCCCGACTCCTCTCTGGAAACACCATATATTTT.

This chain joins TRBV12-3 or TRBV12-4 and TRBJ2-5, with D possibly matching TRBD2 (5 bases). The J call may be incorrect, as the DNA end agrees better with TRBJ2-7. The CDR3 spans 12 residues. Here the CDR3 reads CASSFGNYEQYF. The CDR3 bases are TGTGCCAGCAGTTTCGGGAACTACGAGCAGTACTTC.

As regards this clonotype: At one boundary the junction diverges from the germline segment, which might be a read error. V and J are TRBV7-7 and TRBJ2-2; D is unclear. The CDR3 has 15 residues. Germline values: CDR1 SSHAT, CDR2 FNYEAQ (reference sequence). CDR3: CASSLDHSNTGELFF. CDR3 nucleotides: TGTGCTAGCAGCTTAGATCACTCGAACACCGGGGAGCTGTTTTTT.

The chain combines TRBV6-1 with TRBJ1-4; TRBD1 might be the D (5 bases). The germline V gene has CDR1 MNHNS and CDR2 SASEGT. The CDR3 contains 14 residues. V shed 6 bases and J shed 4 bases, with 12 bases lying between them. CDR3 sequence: CASRSGTDNEKLFF. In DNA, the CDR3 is TGTGCCAGCAGGTCCGGGACTGATAATGAAAAACTGTTTTTT.

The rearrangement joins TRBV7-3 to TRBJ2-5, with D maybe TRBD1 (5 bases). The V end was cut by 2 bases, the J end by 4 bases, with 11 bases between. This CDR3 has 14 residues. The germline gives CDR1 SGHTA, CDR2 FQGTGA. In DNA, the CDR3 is TGTGCCAGCAGCTTAGTGGGGCCGGGAGAGACCCAGTACTTC. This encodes CASSLVGPGETQYF.

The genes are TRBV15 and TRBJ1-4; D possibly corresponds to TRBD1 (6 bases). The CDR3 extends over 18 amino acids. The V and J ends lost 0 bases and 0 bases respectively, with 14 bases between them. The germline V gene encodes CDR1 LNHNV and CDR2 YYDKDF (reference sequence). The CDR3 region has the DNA TGTGCCACCAGCAGAGATCCTCTGGGGGGCTCAACTAATGAAAAACTGTTTTTT. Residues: CATSRDPLGGSTNEKLFF.

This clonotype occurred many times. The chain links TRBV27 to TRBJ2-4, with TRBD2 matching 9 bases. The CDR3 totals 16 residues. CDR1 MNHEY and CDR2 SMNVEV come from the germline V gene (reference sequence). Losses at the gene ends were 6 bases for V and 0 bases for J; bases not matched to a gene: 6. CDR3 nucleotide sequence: TGTGCCAGCAGCCGCGCTAGCGGGATAGCCAAAAACATTCAGTACTTC. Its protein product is CASSRASGIAKNIQYF.

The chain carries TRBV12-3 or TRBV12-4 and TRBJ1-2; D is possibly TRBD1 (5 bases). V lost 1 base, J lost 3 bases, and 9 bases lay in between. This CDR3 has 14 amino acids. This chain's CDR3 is CASSLGTTHYGYTF. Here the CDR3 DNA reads TGTGCCAGCAGTTTAGGGACAACGCACTATGGCTACACCTTC.

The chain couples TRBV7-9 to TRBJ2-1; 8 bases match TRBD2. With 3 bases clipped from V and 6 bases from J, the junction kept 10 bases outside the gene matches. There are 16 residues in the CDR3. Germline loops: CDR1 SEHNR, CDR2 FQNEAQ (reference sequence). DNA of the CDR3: TGTGCCAGCAGCTTCCCCAGTCGGGGGGGACTCAATGAGCAGTTCTTC. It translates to CASSFPSRGGLNEQFF.

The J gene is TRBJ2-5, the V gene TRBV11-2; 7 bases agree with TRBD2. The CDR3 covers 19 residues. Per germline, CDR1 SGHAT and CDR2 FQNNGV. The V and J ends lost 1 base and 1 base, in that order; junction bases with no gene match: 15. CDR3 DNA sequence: TGTGCCAGCAGCTTAGGGGCTAGCGGAACCCTCGCCCTCCAAGAGACCCAGTACTTC. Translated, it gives CASSLGASGTLALQETQYF. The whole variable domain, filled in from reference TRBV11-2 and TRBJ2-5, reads EAGVAQSPRYKIIEKRQSVAFWCNPISGHATLYWYQQILGQGPKLLIQFQNNGVVDDSQLPKDRFSAERLKGVDSTLKIQPAKLEDSAVYLCASSLGASGTLALQETQYFGPGTRLLVL.

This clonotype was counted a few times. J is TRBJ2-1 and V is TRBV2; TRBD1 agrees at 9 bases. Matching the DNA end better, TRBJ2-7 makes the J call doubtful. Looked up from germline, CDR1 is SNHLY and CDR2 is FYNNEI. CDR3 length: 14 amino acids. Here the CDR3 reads CAARGDRVPNEQYF. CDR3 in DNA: TGTGCCGCCCGGGGGGACAGGGTCCCCAACGAGCAGTACTTC.

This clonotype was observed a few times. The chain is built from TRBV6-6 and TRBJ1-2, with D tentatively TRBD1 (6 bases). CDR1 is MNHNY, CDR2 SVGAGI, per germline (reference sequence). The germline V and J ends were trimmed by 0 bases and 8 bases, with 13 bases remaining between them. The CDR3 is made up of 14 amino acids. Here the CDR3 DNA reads TGTGCCAGCAGTTACTCACAGGGTATTGCGGGCTACACCTTC. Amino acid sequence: CASSYSQGIAGYTF.

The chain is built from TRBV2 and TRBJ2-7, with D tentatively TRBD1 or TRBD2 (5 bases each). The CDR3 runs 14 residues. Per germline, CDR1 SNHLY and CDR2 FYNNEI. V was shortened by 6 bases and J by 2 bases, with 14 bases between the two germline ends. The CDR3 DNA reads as TGTGCCAGCAGGCCCACGGGGCCTACCTACGAGCAGTACTTC. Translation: CASRPTGPTYEQYF.

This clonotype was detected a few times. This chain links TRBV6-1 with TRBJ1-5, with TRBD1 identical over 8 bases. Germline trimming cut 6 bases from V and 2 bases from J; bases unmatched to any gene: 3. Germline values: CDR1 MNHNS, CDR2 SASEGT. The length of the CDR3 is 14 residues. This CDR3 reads CASRTGDGNQPQHF. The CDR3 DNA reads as TGTGCCAGCAGGACAGGGGACGGCAATCAGCCCCAGCATTTT.

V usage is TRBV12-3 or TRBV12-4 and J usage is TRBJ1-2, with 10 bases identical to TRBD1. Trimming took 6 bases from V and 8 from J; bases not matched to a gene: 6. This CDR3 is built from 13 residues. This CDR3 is CASRPDRGRGYTF. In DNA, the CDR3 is TGTGCCAGCAGGCCTGACAGGGGGCGAGGCTACACCTTC.

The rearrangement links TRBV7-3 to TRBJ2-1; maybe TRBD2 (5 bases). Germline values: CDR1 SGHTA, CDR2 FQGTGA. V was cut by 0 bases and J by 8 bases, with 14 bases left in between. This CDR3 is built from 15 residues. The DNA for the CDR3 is TGTGCCAGCAGCTTAACTCCGGGGAATTGGGATGAGCAGTTCTTC. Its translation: CASSLTPGNWDEQFF.